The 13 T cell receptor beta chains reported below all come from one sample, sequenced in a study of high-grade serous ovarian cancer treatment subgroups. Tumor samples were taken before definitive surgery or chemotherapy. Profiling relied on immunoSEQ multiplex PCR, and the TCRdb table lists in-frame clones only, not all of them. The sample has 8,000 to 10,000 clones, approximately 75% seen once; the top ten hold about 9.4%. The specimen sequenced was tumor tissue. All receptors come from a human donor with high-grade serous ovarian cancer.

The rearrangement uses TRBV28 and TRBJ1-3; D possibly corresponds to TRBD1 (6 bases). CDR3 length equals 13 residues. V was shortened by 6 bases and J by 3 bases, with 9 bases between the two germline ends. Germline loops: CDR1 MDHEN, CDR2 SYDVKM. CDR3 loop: CASRDSGGNTIYF. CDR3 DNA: TGTGCCAGCAGGGACAGCGGTGGAAACACCATATATTTT.

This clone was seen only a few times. CDR3 region: CASSFLQGESEKLFF. Here the CDR3 DNA reads TGCGCCAGCAGCTTCCTGCAGGGGGAAAGTGAAAAACTGTTTTTT. This rearrangement joins TRBV5-1 to TRBJ1-4; 7 bases map to TRBD1. The V and J ends lost 2 bases and 7 bases, in that order; junction bases with no gene match: 8. Germline V gives CDR1 SGHRS, CDR2 YFSETQ. This CDR3 has 15 residues.

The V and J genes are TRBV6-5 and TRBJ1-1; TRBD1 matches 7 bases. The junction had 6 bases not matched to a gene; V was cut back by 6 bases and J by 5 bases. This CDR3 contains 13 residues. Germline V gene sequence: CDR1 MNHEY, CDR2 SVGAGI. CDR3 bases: TGTGCCAGCAGACAGACAGGGATAACTGAAGCTTTCTTT. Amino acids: CASRQTGITEAFF.

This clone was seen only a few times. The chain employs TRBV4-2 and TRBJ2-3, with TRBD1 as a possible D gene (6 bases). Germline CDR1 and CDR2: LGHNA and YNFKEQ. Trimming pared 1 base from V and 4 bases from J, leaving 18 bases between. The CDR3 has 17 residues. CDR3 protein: CASSQVVGHLPADTQYF. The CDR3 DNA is TGTGCCAGCAGCCAAGTAGTGGGACATCTTCCCGCAGATACGCAGTATTTT.

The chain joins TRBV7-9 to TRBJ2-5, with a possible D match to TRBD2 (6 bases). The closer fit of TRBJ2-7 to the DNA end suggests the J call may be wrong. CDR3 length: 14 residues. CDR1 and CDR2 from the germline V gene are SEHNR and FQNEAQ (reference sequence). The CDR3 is CASSRPRWGDEQYF. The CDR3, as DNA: TGTGCCAGCAGTCGACCGCGGTGGGGGGACGAGCAGTACTTC.

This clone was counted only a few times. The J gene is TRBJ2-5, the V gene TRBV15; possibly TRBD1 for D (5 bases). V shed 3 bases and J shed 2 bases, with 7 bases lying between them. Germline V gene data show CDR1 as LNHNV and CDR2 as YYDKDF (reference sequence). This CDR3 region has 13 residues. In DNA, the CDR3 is TGTGCCACCAGCAGGGACAAACAAGAGACCCAGTACTTC. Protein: CATSRDKQETQYF. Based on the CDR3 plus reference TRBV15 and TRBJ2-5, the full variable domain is DAMVIQNPRYQVTQFGKPVTLSCSQTLNHNVMYWYQQKSSQAPKLLFHYYDKDFNNEADTPDNFQSRRPNTSFCFLDIRSPGLGDTAMYLCATSRDKQETQYFGPGTRLLVL.

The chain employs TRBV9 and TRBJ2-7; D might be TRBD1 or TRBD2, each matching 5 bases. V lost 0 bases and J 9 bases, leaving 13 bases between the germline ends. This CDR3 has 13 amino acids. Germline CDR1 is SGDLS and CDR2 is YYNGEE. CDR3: CASSVGDGTGQYF. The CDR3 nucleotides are TGTGCCAGCAGCGTAGGGGACGGAACCGGGCAGTACTTC.

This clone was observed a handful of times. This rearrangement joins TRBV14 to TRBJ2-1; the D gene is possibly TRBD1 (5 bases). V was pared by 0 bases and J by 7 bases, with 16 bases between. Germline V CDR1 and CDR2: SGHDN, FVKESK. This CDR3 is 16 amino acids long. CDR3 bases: TGTGCCAGCAGCCAAGATCCCAGGGATCTAAGGAATGAGCAGTTCTTC. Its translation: CASSQDPRDLRNEQFF.

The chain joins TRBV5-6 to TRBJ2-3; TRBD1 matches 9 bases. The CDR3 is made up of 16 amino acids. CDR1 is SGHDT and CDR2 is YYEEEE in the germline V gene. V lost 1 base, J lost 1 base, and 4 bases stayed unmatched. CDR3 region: CASSLRTGGGTDTQYF. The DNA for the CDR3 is TGTGCCAGCAGCTTGCGCACAGGGGGCGGCACAGATACGCAGTATTTT.

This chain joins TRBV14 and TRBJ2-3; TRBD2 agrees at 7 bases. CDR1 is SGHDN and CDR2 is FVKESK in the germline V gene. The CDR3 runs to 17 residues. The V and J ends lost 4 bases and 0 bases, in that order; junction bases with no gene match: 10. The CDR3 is CASSPLGAGESTDTQYF. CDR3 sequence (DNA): TGTGCCAGCAGCCCCCTTGGGGCGGGGGAGAGCACAGATACGCAGTATTTT.

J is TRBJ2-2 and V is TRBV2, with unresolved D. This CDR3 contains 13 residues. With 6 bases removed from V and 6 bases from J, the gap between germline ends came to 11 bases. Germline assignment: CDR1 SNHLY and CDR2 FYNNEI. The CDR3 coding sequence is TGTGCCAGCAGGATCACAGCGTCCGGGGAGCTGTTTTTT. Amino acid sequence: CASRITASGELFF.

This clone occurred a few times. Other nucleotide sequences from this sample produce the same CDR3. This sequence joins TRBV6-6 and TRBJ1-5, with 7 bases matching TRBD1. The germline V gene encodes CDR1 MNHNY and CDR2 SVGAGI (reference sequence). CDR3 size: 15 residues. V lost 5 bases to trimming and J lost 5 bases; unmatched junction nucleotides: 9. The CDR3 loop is CASSPRQGPYQPQHF. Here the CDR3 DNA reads TGTGCCAGCAGTCCCCGACAGGGTCCTTATCAGCCCCAGCATTTT.

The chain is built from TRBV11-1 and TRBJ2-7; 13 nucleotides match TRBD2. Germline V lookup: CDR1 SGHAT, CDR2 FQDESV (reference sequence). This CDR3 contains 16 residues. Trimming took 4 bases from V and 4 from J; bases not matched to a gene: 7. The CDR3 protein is CASSSRGTSGIYEQYF. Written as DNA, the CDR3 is TGTGCCAGCAGCTCAAGGGGGACTAGCGGGATTTACGAGCAGTACTTC.